The rows below give T cell receptor beta chains drawn from one sample of a study of shared clonotypes between healthy human individuals. Profiled with immunoSEQ multiplex PCR; TCRdb holds only in-frame clones, not every one. The sample lists 2 million to 2.5 million clones; about 90% were seen once. The material sequenced was naive CD4+ T cells from PBMCs. These receptors originate from a man younger than 35 in good health. Some clones in this sample may be carry-over from other donors' samples. CDR3s include the opening cysteine and the closing phenylalanine or tryptophan. D genes are given only for firm matches. For some rows the clone size is stated as once, few or many, or as a class when expanded; others skip it.

cdr3_nt: TGTGCCAGCAGCCACCCCGGGACTAGCGGGAGTATGACAGATACGCAGTATTTT
cdr3_aa: CASSHPGTSGSMTDTQYF
v_call: TRBV7-9
j_call: TRBJ2-3
d_call: TRBD2
cdr3_length: 18
clone_size: NA

cdr3_nt: TGTGCCAGCAGCCCCCGTGGGTGGGAGGGCCCCGGGGAGCTGTTTTTT
cdr3_aa: CASSPRGWEGPGELFF
v_call: TRBV11-2
j_call: TRBJ2-2
d_call: TRBD2
cdr3_length: 16
clone_size: NA

cdr3_nt: TGTGCCTTCGGGAGAGAGGGAGGGAACTATGGCTACACCTTC
cdr3_aa: CAFGREGGNYGYTF
v_call: TRBV2
j_call: TRBJ1-2
d_call: NA
cdr3_length: 14
clone_size: few

cdr3_nt: TGTGCCAGCAACCTCATGGGAGGGGGCGCGAACACCGGGGAGCTGTTTTTT
cdr3_aa: CASNLMGGGANTGELFF
v_call: TRBV9
j_call: TRBJ2-2
d_call: NA
cdr3_length: 17
clone_size: once

cdr3_nt: TGTGCCTGGAGTGACCGTGGAGCGGGGTTCAATGAGCAGTTCTTC
cdr3_aa: CAWSDRGAGFNEQFF
v_call: TRBV30
j_call: TRBJ2-1
d_call: TRBD2
cdr3_length: 15
clone_size: NA

cdr3_nt: TGTGCCAGCAGCTTTACAGGTCCTGAGGGCTACACCTTC
cdr3_aa: CASSFTGPEGYTF
v_call: TRBV7-9
j_call: TRBJ1-2
d_call: NA
cdr3_length: 13
clone_size: NA

cdr3_nt: TGTGCCAGCAGCTACCGGGACAGACCCGAAAAACTGTTTTTT
cdr3_aa: CASSYRDRPEKLFF
v_call: TRBV7-9
j_call: TRBJ1-4
d_call: TRBD1
cdr3_length: 14
clone_size: once

cdr3_nt: TGTGCCAGCAGCGCCGGGACTAGCGGCGATACGCAGTATTTT
cdr3_aa: CASSAGTSGDTQYF
v_call: TRBV7-6
j_call: TRBJ2-3
d_call: TRBD2
cdr3_length: 14
clone_size: NA

cdr3_nt: TGTGCCAGCAGCCAAGGGGTCTTAGCGGGAGGGGATACGCAGTATTTT
cdr3_aa: CASSQGVLAGGDTQYF
v_call: TRBV7-3
j_call: TRBJ2-3
d_call: TRBD2
cdr3_length: 16
clone_size: once

cdr3_nt: TGTGCCAGCAGCCCACGGGACACTGAAGCTTTCTTT
cdr3_aa: CASSPRDTEAFF
v_call: TRBV7-9
j_call: TRBJ1-1
d_call: NA
cdr3_length: 12
clone_size: few

cdr3_nt: TGTGCCAGCAGCGTAGCTAGCGGGAGTGAGACAGATACGCAGTATTTT
cdr3_aa: CASSVASGSETDTQYF
v_call: TRBV9
j_call: TRBJ2-3
d_call: TRBD2
cdr3_length: 16
clone_size: NA

cdr3_nt: TGTGCCAGCGGAGGACAGGGGACCCCGACGCAGTATTTT
cdr3_aa: CASGGQGTPTQYF
v_call: TRBV11-2
j_call: TRBJ2-3
d_call: TRBD1
cdr3_length: 13
clone_size: NA

cdr3_nt: TGTGCCAGTAGTACCTCTAACGGGAGGTCCGTAACCTACGAGCAGTACTTC
cdr3_aa: CASSTSNGRSVTYEQYF
v_call: TRBV19
j_call: TRBJ2-7
d_call: TRBD2
cdr3_length: 17
clone_size: NA

cdr3_nt: TGTGCCAGCAGCGAGCCGGGCAAGTCTGGCTACACCTTC
cdr3_aa: CASSEPGKSGYTF
v_call: TRBV2
j_call: TRBJ1-2
d_call: NA
cdr3_length: 13
clone_size: NA

cdr3_nt: TGTGCCAGCAGCCCTCTCGGGCAGAAGAGCTTTGAGACCCAGTACTTC
cdr3_aa: CASSPLGQKSFETQYF
v_call: TRBV5-8
j_call: TRBJ2-5
d_call: NA
cdr3_length: 16
clone_size: NA

cdr3_nt: TGTGCCACCAGCAGGGGACAGGGGCTCTACGAGCAGTACTTC
cdr3_aa: CATSRGQGLYEQYF
v_call: TRBV15
j_call: TRBJ2-7
d_call: TRBD1
cdr3_length: 14
clone_size: once

cdr3_nt: TGCGCCAGCAGCTTGGGACAGGGGGTTGTATACGAGCAGTACTTC
cdr3_aa: CASSLGQGVVYEQYF
v_call: TRBV5-1
j_call: TRBJ2-7
d_call: TRBD1
cdr3_length: 15
clone_size: few

cdr3_nt: TGTGCCAGCAGCCCCGGTGAGTGGTCCAATGAGCAGTTCTTC
cdr3_aa: CASSPGEWSNEQFF
v_call: TRBV7-3
j_call: TRBJ2-1
d_call: NA
cdr3_length: 14
clone_size: NA

cdr3_nt: TGTGCCAGCAGCACCGGGACTAGCGGGAATGAGCAGTTCTTC
cdr3_aa: CASSTGTSGNEQFF
v_call: TRBV5-5
j_call: TRBJ2-1
d_call: TRBD2
cdr3_length: 14
clone_size: NA

cdr3_nt: TGCGCCAGCAGCTTGGCCGACGCAGGACGAGGAGAAAAACTGTTTTTT
cdr3_aa: CASSLADAGRGEKLFF
v_call: TRBV5-1
j_call: TRBJ1-4
d_call: NA
cdr3_length: 16
clone_size: NA

cdr3_nt: TGTGCCAGCAGTTACTCGGTAGGGAACTATGGCTACACCTTC
cdr3_aa: CASSYSVGNYGYTF
v_call: TRBV6-5
j_call: TRBJ1-2
d_call: NA
cdr3_length: 14
clone_size: few

cdr3_nt: TGTGCCAGCAGCTTAGGGATCGCCACAGATACGCAGTATTTT
cdr3_aa: CASSLGIATDTQYF
v_call: TRBV7-9
j_call: TRBJ2-3
d_call: NA
cdr3_length: 14
clone_size: NA

cdr3_nt: TGTGCCTGGAGGTTGGGGGTGGGACAGGCGAACACCGGGGAGCTGTTTTTT
cdr3_aa: CAWRLGVGQANTGELFF
v_call: TRBV30
j_call: TRBJ2-2
d_call: TRBD1
cdr3_length: 17
clone_size: NA

cdr3_nt: TGTGCCAGTAGGACAGGACAGGGGCATCAGCCCCAGCATTTT
cdr3_aa: CASRTGQGHQPQHF
v_call: TRBV19
j_call: TRBJ1-5
d_call: TRBD1
cdr3_length: 14
clone_size: NA

cdr3_nt: TGTGCCAGCAACGAACGGGGACGGACTGAAAAACTGTTTTTT
cdr3_aa: CASNERGRTEKLFF
v_call: TRBV5-6
j_call: TRBJ1-4
d_call: NA
cdr3_length: 14
clone_size: NA